This is a list of T cell receptor beta chains from one sample in a study of blood T cell repertoires in COVID-19. Using immunoSEQ multiplex PCR, the repertoire was profiled, and TCRdb retains in-frame clones only, with some absent. The profile shows 90,000 to 150,000 clones, 70% to 90% of them singletons. The sequenced material came from peripheral blood. The receptors here all came from a man in his 60s with acute or convalescent COVID-19. Each CDR3 is given with its conserved first and last residue. Fields, in order: clone size, CDR3 length, J gene, V gene, D gene, CDR3 protein, CDR3 DNA. A D gene is named only where the DNA matches it firmly. Size is omitted from some rows. Given values are once, few, many or a class for expanded clones.

>few|15|TRBJ2-5|TRBV11-2|.
CASSPRNLMRETQYF
TGTGCCAGCAGCCCCAGAAACCTTATGAGGGAGACCCAGTACTTC
>.|15|TRBJ2-1|TRBV6-5|TRBD2
CASRLTSGAPGEQFF
TGTGCCAGCAGACTGACTAGCGGGGCCCCGGGGGAGCAGTTCTTC
>few|15|TRBJ1-2|TRBV4-1|.
CASSQDREGNYGYTF
TGCGCCAGCAGCCAAGACAGGGAGGGTAACTATGGCTACACCTTC
>.|15|TRBJ2-7|TRBV19|TRBD2
CASSIGSGRNYEQYF
TGTGCCAGTAGTATAGGGAGCGGGAGGAACTACGAGCAGTACTTC
>.|13|TRBJ1-6|TRBV6-5|.
CATSGTTNSPLHF
TGTGCCACTTCAGGGACTACCAATTCACCCCTCCACTTT
>.|14|TRBJ1-5|TRBV5-6|.
CASSWGGQRQPQHF
TGTGCCAGCAGCTGGGGGGGGCAGCGGCAGCCCCAGCATTTT
>.|17|TRBJ2-3|TRBV2|TRBD1
CASSERGQGAPTDTQYF
TGTGCCAGCAGTGAAAGGGGACAGGGGGCCCCCACAGATACGCAGTATTTT
>few|20|TRBJ1-1|TRBV6-2/TRBV6-3|.
CASSYRASAATRDRDTEAFF
TGTGCCAGCAGTTACAGGGCTTCCGCAGCGACGAGGGATAGGGACACTGAAGCTTTCTTT
>.|14|TRBJ1-3|TRBV2|.
CASSEGAGGNTIYF
TGTGCCAGCAGTGAAGGGGCCGGTGGAAACACCATATATTTT
>.|13|TRBJ2-2|TRBV20-1|.
CSASYPNTGELFF
TGCAGTGCTAGTTATCCGAACACCGGGGAGCTGTTTTTT
>.|18|TRBJ2-4|TRBV7-9|TRBD1
CASSSGTGVSLAKNIQYF
TGTGCCAGCAGCTCCGGGACAGGCGTAAGCCTAGCCAAAAACATTCAGTACTTC
>.|13|TRBJ2-3|TRBV9|.
CASSPDKTDTQYF
TGTGCCAGCAGCCCAGATAAGACAGATACGCAGTATTTT
>.|13|TRBJ1-1|TRBV5-5|TRBD1
CASSRTGGTEAFF
TGTGCCAGCAGCAGGACAGGGGGTACTGAAGCTTTCTTT
>.|13|TRBJ2-5|TRBV6-6|.
CASNNGPGGTQYF
TGTGCCAGCAACAACGGGCCCGGAGGGACCCAGTACTTC
>.|14|TRBJ2-2|TRBV6-5|.
CASRRSGETGELFF
TGTGCCAGCCGGAGATCAGGGGAAACCGGGGAGCTGTTTTTT
>.|15|TRBJ1-5|TRBV3-1/TRBV3-2|.
CASSQGSGNNQPQHF
TGTGCCAGCAGCCAAGGGTCCGGGAACAATCAGCCCCAGCATTTT
>.|14|TRBJ1-5|TRBV19|TRBD1
CASSATGGDRPQHF
TGTGCCAGTAGTGCCACAGGGGGGGACCGGCCCCAGCATTTT
>.|13|TRBJ2-5|TRBV6-6|.
CASSPLVRETQYF
TGTGCCAGCAGTCCACTAGTTCGAGAGACCCAGTACTTC
>.|16|TRBJ2-2|TRBV5-1|TRBD2
CASNPGTSGSTGELFF
TGCGCCAGCAACCCTGGGACTAGCGGGAGTACCGGGGAGCTGTTTTTT
>.|15|TRBJ1-1|TRBV28|TRBD1
CASHTGGAMNTEAFF
TGTGCCAGTCATACAGGGGGCGCTATGAACACTGAAGCTTTCTTT
>.|14|TRBJ2-1|TRBV7-2|.
CASSLRAGGDEQFF
TGTGCCAGCAGCTTACGGGCGGGCGGGGATGAGCAGTTCTTC
>.|15|TRBJ2-5|TRBV7-2|TRBD2
CASSPILAGGETQYF
TGTGCCAGCAGCCCTATTTTAGCGGGAGGAGAGACCCAGTACTTC
>once|15|TRBJ2-7|TRBV6-4|.
CASSDARDTPHEQYF
TGTGCCAGCAGTGACGCCCGGGACACTCCACACGAGCAGTACTTC
>.|12|TRBJ2-7|TRBV2|.
CASRGDTYEQYF
TGTGCCAGCAGAGGGGACACTTACGAGCAGTACTTC
>.|11|TRBJ2-7|TRBV9|.
CASSSGDEQYF
TGTGCCAGCAGCTCGGGGGACGAGCAGTACTTC
>.|16|TRBJ2-5|TRBV11-2|TRBD1
CASSFTGTGAQETQYF
TGTGCCAGCAGCTTTACCGGGACAGGGGCCCAAGAGACCCAGTACTTC
>once|13|TRBJ1-6|TRBV7-9|TRBD1
CASSETGGSPLHF
TGTGCCAGCAGCGAAACAGGGGGATCACCCCTCCACTTT
>.|13|TRBJ1-2|TRBV15|TRBD1
CATSPGTGYGYTF
TGTGCCACCAGCCCGGGGACAGGCTATGGCTACACCTTC
>.|15|TRBJ2-1|TRBV7-6|.
CASTPDPGVYNEQFF
TGTGCCAGCACTCCGGACCCGGGGGTGTACAATGAGCAGTTCTTC
>.|14|TRBJ2-3|TRBV6-5|TRBD2
CASVSGISTDTQYF
TGTGCCAGCGTTAGCGGGATAAGCACAGATACGCAGTATTTT
>.|15|TRBJ2-2|TRBV11-2|.
CASSLLGSNTGELFF
TGTGCCAGCAGCTTGCTTGGGAGCAACACCGGGGAGCTGTTTTTT
>.|13|TRBJ1-4|TRBV10-1|.
CASRGVGNEKLFF
TGCGCCAGCAGAGGGGTGGGTAATGAAAAACTGTTTTTT
>.|13|TRBJ2-1|TRBV19|.
CASNIQGYNEQFF
TGTGCCAGTAACATACAGGGCTACAATGAGCAGTTCTTC
>few|15|TRBJ1-3|TRBV30|TRBD1
CACPHLGTGGNTIYF
TGTGCCTGTCCCCACTTGGGGACAGGGGGAAACACCATATATTTT
>once|16|TRBJ2-3|TRBV27|TRBD2
CASRETSGRAIDTQYF
TGTGCCAGCAGAGAGACTAGCGGGAGGGCCATAGATACGCAGTATTTT
>.|15|TRBJ2-7|TRBV28|TRBD2
CASTPGLAGVYEQYF
TGTGCCAGCACCCCGGGACTAGCGGGAGTATACGAGCAGTACTTC
>many|13|TRBJ2-7|TRBV7-9|.
CASSSGERHEQYF
TGTGCCAGCAGTTCGGGGGAGCGCCACGAGCAGTACTTC
>.|13|TRBJ2-7|TRBV5-5|.
CASSLSGEGEQYF
TGTGCCAGCAGCTTATCGGGAGAGGGCGAGCAGTACTTC
>many|15|TRBJ2-2|TRBV4-3|TRBD1
CASSLGTGDTGELFF
TGCGCCAGCAGTCTGGGGACAGGGGACACCGGGGAGCTGTTTTTT
>.|15|TRBJ1-2|TRBV28|TRBD1
CASSTWRDRVYGYTF
TGTGCCAGCAGCACGTGGAGGGACAGGGTCTATGGCTACACCTTC